Below are 29 T cell receptor beta chains sequenced from a single sample in a study of T cell repertoires in cytomegalovirus infection. These TCRs' antigens remain unknown. TCRdb called the reads again in MiXCR, with one record for every CDR3 protein. The sample contains approximately 770,000 distinct CDR3 sequences, roughly 29% of which appear only once. Sequencing used cultured CD8+ T cells from PBMCs, obtained from culture after CMV antigen stimulation. Receptors originate from a human donor in good health (CMV status not recorded). Some clones in this sample may be carry-over from other donors' samples.

This clonotype showed up just a few times. J is TRBJ2-5 and V is TRBV7-2; a weak D match, TRBD1 (5 bases). The ends were cut back, 3 bases at V and 0 bases at J, with 8 bases in the middle. Germline CDR1 SGHTA, CDR2 FQGNSA. The CDR3 runs to 14 residues. The CDR3 sequence is CASSFRQYQETQYF. The CDR3 nucleotides read TGTGCCAGCAGCTTTCGACAGTACCAAGAGACCCAGTACTTC.

This chain uses TRBV14 with TRBJ1-2, with D possibly matching TRBD1 (6 bases). CDR1 and CDR2 (germline): SGHDN, FVKESK. This CDR3 is built from 13 residues. V was shortened by 5 bases and J by 4 bases, with 11 bases between the two germline ends. Written as DNA, the CDR3 is TGTGCCAGCAGCGTTGGACAGTCCTATGGCTACACCTTC. Translated: CASSVGQSYGYTF. Full variable domain (remainder filled in from reference TRBV14 and TRBJ1-2): EAGVTQFPSHSVIEKGQTVTLRCDPISGHDNLYWYRRVMGKEIKFLLHFVKESKQDESGMPNNRFLAERTGGTYSTLKVQPAELEDSGVYFCASSVGQSYGYTFGSGTRLTVV.

This chain links TRBV27 with TRBJ1-5; D remains ambiguous. Looked up from germline, CDR1 is MNHEY and CDR2 is SMNVEV (reference sequence). The CDR3 runs 15 residues. Trimming removed 0 bases at V and 2 bases at J, with 8 bases between. The CDR3 sequence is CASSLSVYGNQPQHF. The CDR3, as DNA: TGTGCCAGCAGTTTATCAGTTTATGGCAATCAGCCCCAGCATTTT.

This clonotype has a count of ten or more. The chain recombines TRBV7-2 with TRBJ1-5; D remains unclear. From germline, CDR1 is SGHTA and CDR2 FQGNSA. V lost 5 bases, J lost 1 base, and 6 bases lay in between. The CDR3 is made up of 13 amino acids. CDR3 sequence: CASSPPSNQPQHF. The CDR3 DNA sequence: TGTGCCAGCAGCCCACCCAGCAATCAGCCCCAGCATTTT.

V is TRBV11-2 and J is TRBJ2-1; 8 nucleotides line up with TRBD2. CDR3 length: 15 residues. Germline-derived CDR1 and CDR2 are SGHAT and FQNNGV. V dropped 1 base and J dropped 8; count of bases not matched to a gene: 7. CDR3 nucleotide sequence: TGTGCCAGCAGCTTAGCCGGGAGGGCGGGGGATGAGCAGTTCTTC. This encodes CASSLAGRAGDEQFF.

The V gene is TRBV6-5, the J gene TRBJ2-3, with D possibly matching TRBD2 (6 bases). V was trimmed by 0 bases and J by 4 bases, leaving 11 bases between them. The CDR3 runs to 15 residues. Germline V gene sequence: CDR1 MNHEY, CDR2 SVGAGI. The chain's CDR3 is CASSYSITGADTQYF. For the CDR3, the DNA is TGTGCCAGCAGTTACTCGATCACGGGGGCAGATACGCAGTATTTT.

The V call is TRBV19, the J call TRBJ1-1; D not certain. Trimming pared 3 bases from V and 5 bases from J, leaving 19 bases between. CDR3 length: 16 amino acids. Germline CDR1 is LNHDA and CDR2 is SQIVND (reference sequence). CDR3 DNA sequence: TGTGCCAGTAGTATCCGGATGATGCCATCCGGTACTGAAGCTTTCTTT. Its translation is CASSIRMMPSGTEAFF.

The chain recombines TRBV7-9 with TRBJ1-2, with D hard to call. V shed 1 base and J shed 4 bases, with 10 bases lying between them. The CDR3 extends over 14 amino acids. The germline V gene encodes CDR1 SEHNR and CDR2 FQNEAQ (reference sequence). The CDR3 DNA reads TGTGCCAGCAGCTTAGATGGGTACCCCTATGGCTACACCTTC. Its protein product is CASSLDGYPYGYTF.

This clonotype is a singleton in its sample. The chain uses TRBV4-1 and TRBJ1-5; 7 bases map to TRBD1. CDR3 size: 15 residues. The germline V gene has CDR1 MGHRA and CDR2 YSYEKL. V shed 2 bases, J shed 4 bases, and the junction held 5 bases outside the gene matches. Written as DNA, the CDR3 is TGCGCCAGCAGCCAATGGGCAGGGGGTAATCAGCCCCAGCATTTT. Translating gives CASSQWAGGNQPQHF.

The chain has TRBV5-5 and TRBJ1-2; D possibly corresponds to TRBD1 (6 bases). Trimming left V 4 bases short and J 5 bases short, with 15 bases between. The CDR3 sequence is 14 residues long. Per germline, CDR1 SGHKS and CDR2 YYEKEE (reference sequence). CDR3 sequence reads: CASSPDTGNYGYTF. In nucleotides, the CDR3 is TGTGCCAGCAGCCCGGATACAGGGAATTATGGCTACACCTTC.

The chain couples TRBV12-3 or TRBV12-4 to TRBJ2-7, with TRBD1 matching 7 bases. The CDR3 runs 15 residues. Trimming at V came to 5 bases and at J to 4 bases, leaving 11 bases not matched to a gene. CDR3 bases: TGTGCCAGCAGTCTCGTAAGGGACAGACGATACGAGCAGTACTTC. Translation: CASSLVRDRRYEQYF.

The chain combines TRBV15 with TRBJ2-1; tentative D call: TRBD2 (6 bases). Germline CDR1 LNHNV, CDR2 YYDKDF (reference sequence). Trimming shortened V by 3 bases and J by 0 bases, and 9 bases separated the two germline ends. The CDR3 covers 15 residues. CDR3 loop: CATSRPGDSYNEQFF. For the CDR3, the DNA is TGTGCCACCAGCAGGCCGGGGGACTCCTACAATGAGCAGTTCTTC.

This chain connects TRBV7-8 to TRBJ1-5; no clear D gene. Germline values: CDR1 SGHVS, CDR2 FQNEAQ. The V gene lost 1 base and the J gene lost 5 bases, with 12 bases spanning the gap. This CDR3 region has 15 residues. This chain's CDR3 is CASSLEGVSYQPQHF. DNA of the CDR3: TGTGCCAGCAGCTTAGAGGGCGTCAGCTATCAGCCCCAGCATTTT.

There are a few counts of this clonotype. The chain links TRBV7-6 to TRBJ2-2, with D possibly TRBD2 on 6 matching bases. Germline V gene sequence: CDR1 SGHVS, CDR2 FNYEAQ. Trimming removed 4 bases from V and 5 bases from J, with 23 bases in between. The CDR3 has 18 amino acids. The CDR3 spells CASSSPGRKGELTGELFF. The CDR3 coding sequence is TGTGCCAGCAGCTCTCCGGGGAGGAAGGGCGAACTAACCGGGGAGCTGTTTTTT.

V gene TRBV2 combines with J gene TRBJ1-4; no reliable D call. This CDR3 contains 19 residues. Deletions cut 4 bases from V and 4 bases from J, with 25 bases between. Germline values: CDR1 SNHLY, CDR2 FYNNEI. The CDR3: CASSVSSGALRIYNEKLFF. CDR3 coding DNA: TGTGCCAGCAGTGTATCCAGCGGCGCCTTGAGGATTTATAATGAAAAACTGTTTTTT.

This clonotype was found a few times. The CDR3 here is CSARTGGSYGYTF. The CDR3 nucleotides read TGCAGCGCTAGGACAGGAGGGAGTTATGGCTACACCTTC. This chain links TRBV29-1 with TRBJ1-2; 7 bases fit TRBD1. J was trimmed by 5 bases and V by 7 bases; bases with no gene match: 10. The germline V gene has CDR1 SQVTM and CDR2 ANQGSEA. The CDR3 runs to 13 residues.

This clonotype has at least ten counts. The chain is built from TRBV10-3 and TRBJ1-6, with D perhaps TRBD1 (6 bases). Germline V gene lookup returns CDR1 ENHRY and CDR2 SYGVKD. The CDR3 has 15 amino acids. The germline V and J ends were trimmed by 4 bases and 6 bases, with 13 bases remaining between them. CDR3 amino acids: CAISASGQTNSPLHF. CDR3 nucleotides: TGTGCCATCAGTGCTTCCGGACAGACTAATTCACCCCTCCACTTT.

CDR3 in amino acids: CASSQDRESSNTGELFF. The CDR3 DNA reads TGCGCCAGCAGCCAAGATCGAGAGTCCTCGAACACCGGGGAGCTGTTTTTT. This chain links TRBV4-3 with TRBJ2-2; D gene ambiguous. CDR1 LGHNA and CDR2 YSLEER come from the germline V gene. Trimming shortened V by 0 bases and J by 0 bases, and 11 bases separated the two germline ends. The CDR3 runs 17 residues.

This clonotype showed up many times. J is TRBJ1-1 and V is TRBV27; D ambiguous. The CDR3 has 13 residues. Per germline, CDR1 MNHEY and CDR2 SMNVEV (reference sequence). Trimming shortened V by 1 base and J by 1 base, and 4 bases separated the two germline ends. CDR3 protein: CASSLLANTEAFF. For the CDR3, the DNA is TGTGCCAGCAGTTTATTGGCGAACACTGAAGCTTTCTTT.

This clonotype was detected a few times. The J gene is TRBJ1-2, the V gene TRBV7-6; TRBD1 matches at 8 bases. Trimming removed 10 bases from V and 3 bases from J; junction bases left unmatched: 13. Germline V gene lookup returns CDR1 SGHVS and CDR2 FNYEAQ. The CDR3 contains 15 residues. CDR3 protein: CATRLWGTGHYGYTF. The CDR3 DNA reads as TGTGCCACCCGCTTATGGGGGACAGGACACTATGGCTACACCTTC.

The V and J genes are TRBV6-2 or TRBV6-3 and TRBJ2-1; D unresolved. The V gene lost 2 bases and the J gene lost 5 bases, with 10 bases spanning the gap. Per the germline V gene, CDR1 is MNHEY and CDR2 is SVGEGT. The CDR3 runs 14 residues. CDR3 nucleotide sequence: TGTGCCAGCAGTTACACTGACTTTAACAATGAGCAGTTCTTC. Amino acids: CASSYTDFNNEQFF.

This clonotype has a count of ten or more. CDR3 coding DNA: TGTGCCAGCAGTTTATTCCCTAACTATGGCTACACCTTC. Translated: CASSLFPNYGYTF. The genes are TRBV28 and TRBJ1-2, with D hard to call. Between the trimmed V and J ends, which lost 1 base and 0 bases, there was a span of 3 bases. Germline V CDR1 and CDR2: MDHEN, SYDVKM. The CDR3 sequence is 13 residues long.

This chain joins TRBV7-6 and TRBJ2-3, with D possibly being TRBD1 (5 bases). Trimming pared 5 bases from V and 7 bases from J, leaving 22 bases between. The germline V gene has CDR1 SGHVS and CDR2 FNYEAQ. This CDR3 is 16 amino acids long. CDR3 DNA: TGTGCCAGCAGCGAGAAGGACACCAGCTCCACGAATACGCAGTATTTT. Translating gives CASSEKDTSSTNTQYF.

This clonotype was observed a single time. The CDR3 is CASSQSPGMNTEAFF. Written as DNA, the CDR3 is TGTGCCAGCAGCCAGTCGCCAGGGATGAACACTGAAGCTTTCTTT. The genes are TRBV7-9 and TRBJ1-1, with D perhaps matching TRBD1 (5 bases). Germline V gene lookup returns CDR1 SEHNR and CDR2 FQNEAQ (reference sequence). CDR3 size: 15 residues. Trimming left V 5 bases short and J 0 bases short, with 13 bases between.

CDR3 loop: CASSLRIGNEQYF. The DNA for the CDR3 is TGTGCCAGCAGCTTAAGGATTGGGAACGAGCAGTACTTC. The genes are TRBV7-6 and TRBJ2-7; D uncertain. V was shortened by 2 bases and J by 5 bases, with 10 bases between the two germline ends. The CDR3 runs to 13 residues. Germline V gene lookup returns CDR1 SGHVS and CDR2 FNYEAQ.

This clonotype showed up just a few times. The V call is TRBV29-1, the J call TRBJ1-1; D perhaps matches TRBD1 (6 bases). V was trimmed by 4 bases and J by 3 bases, leaving 9 bases between them. The CDR3 has 12 residues. Germline CDR1 is SQVTM and CDR2 is ANQGSEA. CDR3 sequence: CSVVPGDTEAFF. The CDR3 DNA follows: TGCAGCGTTGTACCAGGGGACACTGAAGCTTTCTTT.

In its sample, this clonotype was seen many times. V and J are TRBV12-3 or TRBV12-4 and TRBJ2-1; 13 bases align to TRBD2. This CDR3 has 15 amino acids. J gave up 6 bases and V 6 bases, and 5 bases lay outside the gene matches. The CDR3 bases are TGTGCCAGCAGAACCGGGACTAGCGGGACCAATGAGCAGTTCTTC. Translation: CASRTGTSGTNEQFF.

This sequence joins TRBV25-1 and TRBJ1-1; the D is unclear. This CDR3 comprises 15 residues. Trimming took off 2 bases at V and 1 base at J, with 11 bases between the two ends. Germline loops: CDR1 MGHDK, CDR2 SYGVNS. CDR3 coding DNA: TGTGCCAGCAGTGAAATCGGGCAGTCGAACACTGAAGCTTTCTTT. This codes for CASSEIGQSNTEAFF.

The chain uses TRBV6-6 and TRBJ1-1, with D perhaps matching TRBD1 (6 bases). Germline V gives CDR1 MNHNY, CDR2 SVGAGI (reference sequence). This CDR3 region has 14 residues. Trimming cost V 7 bases and J 5 bases, with 17 bases left between them. CDR3 nucleotides: TGTGCCAGCACCTACCGAGGGGGTAGTACTGAAGCTTTCTTT. Translated, it gives CASTYRGGSTEAFF.